These 22 T cell receptor beta chains originate from one sample sequenced in a study of blood T cell repertoires in COVID-19. Here immunoSEQ multiplex PCR was the method, and the copy in TCRdb shows in-frame clones only, minus some. The sample has roughly 90,000 clones, roughly 90% seen once; the top ten hold 2.5% to 3%. Sequencing used peripheral blood. All receptors come from a man between 45 and 60 years old with COVID-19, enrolled during active disease.

This chain joins TRBV30 and TRBJ2-7, with D maybe TRBD1 (5 bases). Trimming took 5 bases from V and 0 from J, leaving 17 bases between them. This CDR3 comprises 15 residues. The germline V gene encodes CDR1 GTSNPN and CDR2 SVGIG (reference sequence). In nucleotides, the CDR3 is TGTGCCTGGGCAGGGAAGGGCATTGGCTCCTACGAGCAGTACTTC. The encoded protein is CAWAGKGIGSYEQYF.

The V gene is TRBV2, the J gene TRBJ1-2, with D possibly matching TRBD1 (6 bases). The germline gives CDR1 SNHLY, CDR2 FYNNEI. The CDR3 covers 14 residues. Trimming left V 11 bases short and J 4 bases short, with 20 bases between. The DNA of the CDR3 is TGTGCCGGATCAACCTCGGACAGATTCTATGGCTACACCTTC. Its protein is CAGSTSDRFYGYTF.

This chain links TRBV4-2 with TRBJ1-1, with 7 bases matching TRBD1. The CDR3 extends over 14 amino acids. Unmatched junction bases numbered 7, after V lost 3 bases and J lost 6 bases. Per the germline V gene, CDR1 is LGHNA and CDR2 is YNFKEQ. CDR3 sequence reads: CASSHRDRDSEAFF. The DNA of the CDR3 is TGTGCCAGCAGCCATCGCGACAGGGACTCTGAAGCTTTCTTT.

In its sample, this clone was seen once. The chain joins TRBV7-2 to TRBJ2-7; TRBD2 matches at 9 bases. The CDR3 contains 15 residues. With 4 bases clipped from V and 1 base from J, the junction kept 5 bases outside the gene matches. Germline V gene lookup returns CDR1 SGHTA and CDR2 FQGNSA. The CDR3 sequence: CASSYAGGRSYEQYF. For the CDR3, the DNA is TGTGCCAGCAGCTATGCGGGGGGGCGGTCCTACGAGCAGTACTTC. The variable domain in full, with the rest retrieved from reference TRBV7-2 and TRBJ2-7, is GAGVSQSPSNKVTEKGKDVELRCDPISGHTALYWYRQSLGQGLEFLIYFQGNSAPDKSGLPSDRFSAERTGGSVSTLTIQRTQQEDSAVYLCASSYAGGRSYEQYFGPGTRLTVT.

This chain joins TRBV3-1 (or the pseudogene TRBV3-2) and TRBJ2-2; 8 nucleotides match TRBD1. The trim removed 5 bases at V and 6 bases at J, leaving 14 bases unmatched. Germline values: CDR1 LGHDT, CDR2 YNNKEL (reference sequence). The CDR3 consists of 17 residues. The CDR3 bases are TGTGCCAGCAGCAGAGTGCGAAGGACAGGGTTAGCCGGGGAGCTGTTTTTT. It codes for CASSRVRRTGLAGELFF.

The V gene is TRBV2, the J gene TRBJ2-7; D gene unclear. Per germline, CDR1 SNHLY and CDR2 FYNNEI. CDR3 size: 14 residues. Trimming shortened V by 2 bases and J by 0 bases, and 8 bases separated the two germline ends. The CDR3 DNA reads TGTGCCAGCAGTGAAAAGAAGAGCTCCTACGAGCAGTACTTC. It yields the protein CASSEKKSSYEQYF.

Comment on this clone: One end of the junction varies from germline; a read error may be responsible. The chain combines TRBV7-8 with TRBJ2-3; 14 positions agree with TRBD2. The V gene's germline CDR1 is SGHVS and CDR2 FQNEAQ. The CDR3 is 14 amino acids. CDR3 nucleotides: TGTGCCAGCAGCGCCAGGACTAGCGGGGGGACAGGGGATTTT. Translated: CASSARTSGGTGDF.

This clone was observed a single time. J is TRBJ2-7 and V is TRBV27; D might be TRBD1 (5 bases). With 8 bases removed from V and 7 bases from J, the gap between germline ends came to 12 bases. The germline V gene has CDR1 MNHEY and CDR2 SMNVEV (reference sequence). This CDR3 contains 11 residues. CDR3 nucleotide sequence: TGTGCCAGCGGGCAGGGCTGGGAGCAGTACTTC. It translates to CASGQGWEQYF.

The V gene is TRBV19, the J gene TRBJ1-4; D gene uncertain. The germline CDR1 and CDR2 sequences are LNHDA and SQIVND (reference sequence). Deletions cut 7 bases from V and 7 bases from J, with 13 bases between. The CDR3 covers 13 residues. The CDR3 DNA is TGTGCCAGTAATTCACAACGGGGTGAAAAACTGTTTTTT. Its translation is CASNSQRGEKLFF.

The rearrangement uses TRBV18 and TRBJ2-7; 10 positions match TRBD1. The CDR3 contains 16 residues. Trimming took 2 bases from V and 5 from J; bases not matched to a gene: 9. Germline assignment: CDR1 KGHSH and CDR2 LQKENI. The CDR3 DNA is TGTGCCAGCTCACCAGCCCCTGGGACAGGGGCCCACGAGCAGTACTTC. Its translation: CASSPAPGTGAHEQYF. The full variable domain, completed using reference TRBV18 and TRBJ2-7, is NAGVMQNPRHLVRRRGQEARLRCSPMKGHSHVYWYRQLPEEGLKFMVYLQKENIIDESGMPKERFSAEFPKEGPSILRIQQVVRGDSAAYFCASSPAPGTGAHEQYFGPGTRLTVT.

The V gene is TRBV5-1, the J gene TRBJ1-1; no clear D. V lost 4 bases, J lost 6 bases, and 19 bases lay in between. Germline lookup yields CDR1 SGHRS and CDR2 YFSETQ. The CDR3 length is 15 residues. CDR3 coding DNA: TGCGCCAGCAGCCCCAATCATTCCTACCTCCCTGAAGCTTTCTTT. This gives the protein CASSPNHSYLPEAFF.

This chain uses TRBV11-2 with TRBJ2-7; weak D call: TRBD1 (6 bases). Germline loops: CDR1 SGHAT, CDR2 FQNNGV. The CDR3 consists of 13 residues. V shed 3 bases and J shed 2 bases, with 8 bases lying between them. Written as DNA, the CDR3 is TGTGCCAGCAGCTTCCCAGGGGCCTACGAGCAGTACTTC. It encodes CASSFPGAYEQYF.

This clone was counted a single time. The genes are TRBV4-2 and TRBJ1-5, with D maybe TRBD1 (5 bases). CDR3 length: 15 residues. The germline V gene encodes CDR1 LGHNA and CDR2 YNFKEQ. The ends were cut back, 0 bases at V and 11 bases at J, with 17 bases in the middle. CDR3 loop: CASSQDAGPSRSQHF. The CDR3 DNA reads as TGTGCCAGCAGCCAAGATGCGGGGCCCTCTAGGTCCCAGCATTTT.

The CDR3 spells CASSPAFAGSYEQYF. The DNA for the CDR3 is TGTGCCAGCAGCCCAGCCTTCGCAGGATCCTACGAGCAGTACTTC. The chain has TRBV7-8 and TRBJ2-7; D gene uncertain. CDR1 is SGHVS, CDR2 FQNEAQ, per germline. CDR3 length: 15 amino acids. V was clipped by 5 bases and J by 1 base, with 15 bases between them.

This chain uses TRBV12-3 or TRBV12-4 with TRBJ2-7; 12 bases are shared with TRBD1. The CDR3 loop spans 13 amino acids. The V segment lost 8 bases and the J segment 2 bases; nucleotides outside the gene matches: 1. The CDR3 DNA follows: TGTGCCAGCGGGACAGGGGGCGCCTACGAGCAGTACTTC. It encodes CASGTGGAYEQYF.

This chain connects TRBV5-6 to TRBJ2-3; 8 nucleotides agree with TRBD1. J was trimmed by 3 bases and V by 4 bases; bases with no gene match: 10. Germline V gene data show CDR1 as SGHDT and CDR2 as YYEEEE. CDR3 length: 16 amino acids. The CDR3 loop is CASSRTGTGITDTQYF. The DNA of the CDR3 is TGTGCCAGCAGCCGGACCGGGACAGGTATAACAGATACGCAGTATTTT.

The rearrangement joins TRBV4-3 to TRBJ2-1; TRBD2 agrees at 10 bases. Germline V CDR1 and CDR2: LGHNA, YSLEER. The CDR3 has 16 residues. With 0 bases clipped from V and 8 bases from J, the junction kept 7 bases outside the gene matches. CDR3 nucleotides: TGCGCCAGCAGCCAAGAATCTAGCGGGGGTGTCGATGAGCAGTTCTTC. This sequence encodes CASSQESSGGVDEQFF.

This clone appeared once. The chain couples TRBV9 to TRBJ2-5; D is ambiguous. Trimming removed 1 base from V and 3 bases from J, with 13 bases in between. The CDR3 spans 15 residues. Germline CDR1 SGDLS, CDR2 YYNGEE. CDR3 coding DNA: TGTGCCAGCAGCGTAAGTCCTAGAATCGAAGAGACCCAGTACTTC. Protein sequence: CASSVSPRIEETQYF.

This sequence joins TRBV5-1 and TRBJ2-3; 9 bases match TRBD2. The CDR3 has 16 residues. The germline V gene has CDR1 SGHRS and CDR2 YFSETQ. The V gene end was trimmed by 0 bases and the J gene end by 1 base; junction bases not matched to a gene: 3. The CDR3 DNA is TGCGCCAGCAGCTTGGGAGCTAGCGGGGGCACAGATACGCAGTATTTT. Translated, it gives CASSLGASGGTDTQYF.

This rearrangement joins TRBV5-4 to TRBJ2-3; the match to TRBD2 covers 8 bases. J gave up 5 bases and V 4 bases, and 9 bases lay outside the gene matches. The CDR3 contains 15 residues. Germline V gives CDR1 SGHNT, CDR2 YYREEE (reference sequence). This CDR3 reads CASSPHGGAKDTQYF. Here the CDR3 DNA reads TGTGCCAGCAGCCCCCACGGGGGGGCGAAAGATACGCAGTATTTT.

This clone has just one count. The rearrangement links TRBV4-3 to TRBJ2-1; 7 bases agree with TRBD1. The germline CDR1 and CDR2 sequences are LGHNA and YSLEER. This CDR3 is built from 15 residues. The ends lost 1 base at V and 2 bases at J; junction bases unmatched: 2. The CDR3 spells CASSQAGTAYNEQFF. CDR3 coding DNA: TGCGCCAGCAGCCAAGCTGGGACAGCCTACAATGAGCAGTTCTTC.

The J gene is TRBJ1-2, the V gene TRBV28; 8 nucleotides line up with TRBD1. The CDR3 is 13 residues long. J was trimmed by 3 bases and V by 6 bases; bases with no gene match: 3. Germline V gene sequence: CDR1 MDHEN, CDR2 SYDVKM. The CDR3 DNA sequence: TGTGCCAGCAGACAGGGGGGCTACTATGGCTACACCTTC. It specifies CASRQGGYYGYTF.